This is a list of T cell receptor beta chains from one sample in a study of cytotoxic CD8 clonotypes in ibrutinib-treated CLL. Profiled with immunoSEQ multiplex PCR; TCRdb holds only in-frame clones, not every one. This table holds approximately 100,000 clones, approximately 58% found once. The sample was PBMCs, taken after 24 months of ibrutinib treatment. These receptors came from a human donor with chronic lymphocytic leukemia. The CDR3 runs from the conserved cysteine through the conserved F or W. Each record gives: J gene, V gene, D gene, CDR3 length, clone size, CDR3 DNA, CDR3 protein. A D gene is named only where the DNA matches it firmly. Rows give clone size only sometimes, using once, few, many, or a class for an expanded clone.

j_call: TRBJ2-5
v_call: TRBV11-2
d_call: TRBD2
cdr3_length: 15
clone_size: .
cdr3_nt: TGTGCCAGCAGCACATCCGGGACTAGGGAAGAGACCCAGTACTTC
cdr3_aa: CASSTSGTREETQYF

j_call: TRBJ1-4
v_call: TRBV7-7
d_call: .
cdr3_length: 13
clone_size: .
cdr3_nt: TGTGCCAGCAGCTTCCGGGTGGATGAAAAACTGTTTTTT
cdr3_aa: CASSFRVDEKLFF

j_call: TRBJ1-1
v_call: TRBV5-1
d_call: TRBD1
cdr3_length: 14
clone_size: .
cdr3_nt: TGCGCCAGCAGCTCACAGGGGATGAACACTGAAGCTTTCTTT
cdr3_aa: CASSSQGMNTEAFF

j_call: TRBJ2-7
v_call: TRBV2
d_call: TRBD1
cdr3_length: 15
clone_size: .
cdr3_nt: TGTGCCAGCAGTGAAGCGCAGGGGGCTAAGTACGAGCAGTACTTC
cdr3_aa: CASSEAQGAKYEQYF

j_call: TRBJ2-5
v_call: TRBV27
d_call: TRBD2
cdr3_length: 15
clone_size: few
cdr3_nt: TGTGCCAGCAGTCTACTCGGGACTAGCTTGGAGACCCAGTACTTC
cdr3_aa: CASSLLGTSLETQYF

j_call: TRBJ2-7
v_call: TRBV7-3
d_call: .
cdr3_length: 14
clone_size: .
cdr3_nt: TGTGCCAGCAGCCCAGGGGCAGGGGTCCACGAGCAGTACTTC
cdr3_aa: CASSPGAGVHEQYF

j_call: TRBJ2-5
v_call: TRBV6-1
d_call: .
cdr3_length: 13
clone_size: few
cdr3_nt: TGTGCCAGCGTAGGACCGAACCAAGAGACCCAGTACTTC
cdr3_aa: CASVGPNQETQYF

j_call: TRBJ2-7
v_call: TRBV27
d_call: TRBD1
cdr3_length: 16
clone_size: .
cdr3_nt: TGTGCCAGCAGTTTAGCATGGGGACAGGGGATTTACGAGCAGTACTTC
cdr3_aa: CASSLAWGQGIYEQYF

j_call: TRBJ2-3
v_call: TRBV29-1
d_call: .
cdr3_length: 11
clone_size: .
cdr3_nt: TGCAGCGCTCTGAGTGTAGATACGCAGTATTTT
cdr3_aa: CSALSVDTQYF

j_call: TRBJ2-1
v_call: TRBV6-4
d_call: .
cdr3_length: 14
clone_size: .
cdr3_nt: TGTGCCAGCAGCCCTACCAGTCGGGGAGAATTGCAGTTCTTC
cdr3_aa: CASSPTSRGELQFF

j_call: TRBJ1-5
v_call: TRBV6-6
d_call: .
cdr3_length: 14
clone_size: few
cdr3_nt: TGTGCCAGCAGCTCCGGTGGTAGCAATCAGCCCCAGCATTTT
cdr3_aa: CASSSGGSNQPQHF

j_call: TRBJ2-7
v_call: TRBV6-5
d_call: .
cdr3_length: 15
clone_size: .
cdr3_nt: TGTGCCAGCAGTGCATACATGACGACGAGCTACGAGCAGTACTTC
cdr3_aa: CASSAYMTTSYEQYF

j_call: TRBJ2-6
v_call: TRBV30
d_call: .
cdr3_length: 15
clone_size: .
cdr3_nt: TGTGCCTGTAGAGCAGGGGCGGGTGGGGCCAACGTCCTGACTTTC
cdr3_aa: CACRAGAGGANVLTF

j_call: TRBJ1-5
v_call: TRBV9
d_call: TRBD1
cdr3_length: 15
clone_size: .
cdr3_nt: TGTGCCAGCAGCGTATCAGGGGGCGAGGGGCAGCCCCAGCATTTT
cdr3_aa: CASSVSGGEGQPQHF

j_call: TRBJ2-4
v_call: TRBV19
d_call: .
cdr3_length: 16
clone_size: .
cdr3_nt: TGTGCCAGTAGTATAGGTGGGTCAGTGATCAAAAACATTCAGTACTTC
cdr3_aa: CASSIGGSVIKNIQYF

j_call: TRBJ1-2
v_call: TRBV29-1
d_call: .
cdr3_length: 14
clone_size: .
cdr3_nt: TGCAGCGTTGAAGACCGGGGCAACAGCTATGGCTACACCTTC
cdr3_aa: CSVEDRGNSYGYTF

j_call: TRBJ1-3
v_call: TRBV5-1
d_call: TRBD1
cdr3_length: 14
clone_size: .
cdr3_nt: TGCGCCAGCAGTCCCGGGACAGCCGGAAACACCATATATTTT
cdr3_aa: CASSPGTAGNTIYF

j_call: TRBJ1-1
v_call: TRBV30
d_call: .
cdr3_length: 14
clone_size: .
cdr3_nt: TGTGCCTGGAGTCTTGGGACACGGAGCGCTGAAGCTTTCTTT
cdr3_aa: CAWSLGTRSAEAFF

j_call: TRBJ1-2
v_call: TRBV20-1
d_call: .
cdr3_length: 10
clone_size: once
cdr3_nt: TGCAGTGCTAGAGACCATGGCTACACCTTC
cdr3_aa: CSARDHGYTF

j_call: TRBJ2-7
v_call: TRBV18
d_call: TRBD1
cdr3_length: 15
clone_size: .
cdr3_nt: TGTGCCAGCTCACCAACGGGACAGGGGGCGGGCGAGCAGTACTTC
cdr3_aa: CASSPTGQGAGEQYF

j_call: TRBJ2-5
v_call: TRBV11-3
d_call: .
cdr3_length: 13
clone_size: .
cdr3_nt: TGTGCCAGCAGCTTATGGGTCGGGGAGACCCAGTACTTC
cdr3_aa: CASSLWVGETQYF

j_call: TRBJ2-3
v_call: TRBV6-5
d_call: .
cdr3_length: 12
clone_size: .
cdr3_nt: TGTGCCAGCAGGGACCTAACAGATACGCAGTATTTT
cdr3_aa: CASRDLTDTQYF

j_call: TRBJ2-3
v_call: TRBV7-2
d_call: TRBD2
cdr3_length: 17
clone_size: .
cdr3_nt: TGTGCCAGCAGCCCTACCGGGGGGACCCCGAGCACAGATACGCAGTATTTT
cdr3_aa: CASSPTGGTPSTDTQYF

j_call: TRBJ2-7
v_call: TRBV6-5
d_call: TRBD1
cdr3_length: 14
clone_size: .
cdr3_nt: TGTGCCAGCAGACGGGGACAGGGCTACTACGAGCAGTACTTC
cdr3_aa: CASRRGQGYYEQYF

j_call: TRBJ1-4
v_call: TRBV18
d_call: .
cdr3_length: 14
clone_size: .
cdr3_nt: TGTGCCAGCTCGTCCACCTCAACTAATGAAAAACTGTTTTTT
cdr3_aa: CASSSTSTNEKLFF

j_call: TRBJ2-2
v_call: TRBV30
d_call: .
cdr3_length: 13
clone_size: .
cdr3_nt: TGTGCCTGGAGTGACTACAGGGCCGGGGAGCTGTTTTTT
cdr3_aa: CAWSDYRAGELFF

j_call: TRBJ1-6
v_call: TRBV21-1
d_call: .
cdr3_length: 17
clone_size: .
cdr3_nt: TGTGCCAGCAGCAAAGAAAAGCAAACCGGGAGGAATTCACCCCTCCACTTT
cdr3_aa: CASSKEKQTGRNSPLHF

j_call: TRBJ1-2
v_call: TRBV7-9
d_call: .
cdr3_length: 16
clone_size: few
cdr3_nt: TGTGCCAGCAGCATCCAGGGGAAGCGGGGACCTTATGGCTACACCTTC
cdr3_aa: CASSIQGKRGPYGYTF

j_call: TRBJ2-2
v_call: TRBV18
d_call: .
cdr3_length: 12
clone_size: .
cdr3_nt: TGTGCCAGCCCCACCGACACCGGGGAGCTGTTTTTT
cdr3_aa: CASPTDTGELFF

j_call: TRBJ1-6
v_call: TRBV5-1
d_call: .
cdr3_length: 15
clone_size: .
cdr3_nt: TGCGCCAGCAGCTTGGGGGCAAACTTGGGCTCACCCCTCCACTTT
cdr3_aa: CASSLGANLGSPLHF

j_call: TRBJ2-5
v_call: TRBV5-1
d_call: .
cdr3_length: 14
clone_size: once
cdr3_nt: TGCGCCAGCAGGGCTAGAAGGGACCAAGAGACCCAGTACTTC
cdr3_aa: CASRARRDQETQYF

j_call: TRBJ2-7
v_call: TRBV2
d_call: TRBD1
cdr3_length: 14
clone_size: .
cdr3_nt: TGTGCCAGCAGCTGGCGACAGGGAGAGAACGAGCAGTACTTC
cdr3_aa: CASSWRQGENEQYF

j_call: TRBJ2-5
v_call: TRBV7-2
d_call: .
cdr3_length: 13
clone_size: few
cdr3_nt: TGTGCCAGCAGCTTATTGGGGGTAGAGACCCAGTACTTC
cdr3_aa: CASSLLGVETQYF

j_call: TRBJ1-4
v_call: TRBV29-1
d_call: .
cdr3_length: 13
clone_size: .
cdr3_nt: TGCAGCGTCGCGCGAGGGGCTAGTGAAAAACTGTTTTTT
cdr3_aa: CSVARGASEKLFF

j_call: TRBJ2-7
v_call: TRBV27
d_call: .
cdr3_length: 14
clone_size: few
cdr3_nt: TGTGCCAGCAGTTCCGTGGGGGGGCCCTACGAGCAGTACTTC
cdr3_aa: CASSSVGGPYEQYF

j_call: TRBJ1-1
v_call: TRBV29-1
d_call: TRBD1
cdr3_length: 12
clone_size: few
cdr3_nt: TGCAGCGCGGACAGGGGAAACACTGAAGCTTTCTTT
cdr3_aa: CSADRGNTEAFF

j_call: TRBJ1-1
v_call: TRBV5-1
d_call: TRBD1
cdr3_length: 13
clone_size: .
cdr3_nt: TGCGCCAGCAGCTTGGGACAGGGAGATGAAGCTTTCTTT
cdr3_aa: CASSLGQGDEAFF

j_call: TRBJ2-3
v_call: TRBV5-1
d_call: .
cdr3_length: 14
clone_size: few
cdr3_nt: TGCGCCAGCAGTTTTGGTAGCACCACAGATACGCAGTATTTT
cdr3_aa: CASSFGSTTDTQYF

j_call: TRBJ2-2
v_call: TRBV7-3
d_call: TRBD2
cdr3_length: 18
clone_size: few
cdr3_nt: TGTGCCAGCAGCCCGCCTAGCGGGGGGGCCCAGAACACCGGGGAGCTGTTTTTT
cdr3_aa: CASSPPSGGAQNTGELFF

j_call: TRBJ2-1
v_call: TRBV9
d_call: TRBD2
cdr3_length: 16
clone_size: .
cdr3_nt: TGTGCCAGCAGCGTGGCGACTAGCGGGGGGTACAATGAGCAGTTCTTC
cdr3_aa: CASSVATSGGYNEQFF